This T cell receptor beta chain comes out of a study of T cell responses to AZD1222 COVID-19 vaccine. A remark on this clone: Its antigen is not identified.

The assay was immunoSEQ multiplex PCR, and TCRdb's table has in-frame clones only and misses some. The profile shows tens of thousands of clones, 88% of them singletons. The CDR3 has 13 amino acids. Germline CDR1 is LNHDA and CDR2 is SQIVND (reference sequence). With 7 bases removed from V and 3 bases from J, the gap between germline ends came to 12 bases. Study-level results: With dominance at 160-218 and 743-854, vaccine-associated CD4 TCRs spanned spike. All repertoire sampling was performed exclusively after the peak T cell response. White British people made up most donors, females outnumbered males, and clonal diversity was possibly underestimated.

This sequence was found in an adult in good health. The source material was peripheral blood, sampled on day 0 of MenACWY control vaccination. V is TRBV19 and J is TRBJ1-1; D unclear. The CDR3 here is CASTGLGDTEAFF. CDR3 sequence (DNA): TGTGCCAGTACGGGCCTCGGGGACACTGAAGCTTTCTTT.